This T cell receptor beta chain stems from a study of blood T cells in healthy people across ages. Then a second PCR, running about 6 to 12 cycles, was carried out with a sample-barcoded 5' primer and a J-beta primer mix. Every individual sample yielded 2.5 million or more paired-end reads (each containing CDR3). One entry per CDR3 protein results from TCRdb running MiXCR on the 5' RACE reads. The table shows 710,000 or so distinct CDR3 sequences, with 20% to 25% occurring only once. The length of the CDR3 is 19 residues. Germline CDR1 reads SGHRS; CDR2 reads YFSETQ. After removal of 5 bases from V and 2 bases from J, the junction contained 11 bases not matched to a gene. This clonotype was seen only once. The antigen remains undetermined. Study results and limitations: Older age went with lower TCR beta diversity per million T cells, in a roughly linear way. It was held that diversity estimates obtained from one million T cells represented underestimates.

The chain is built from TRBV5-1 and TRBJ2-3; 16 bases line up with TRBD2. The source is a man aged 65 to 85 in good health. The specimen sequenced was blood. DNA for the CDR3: TGCGCCAGCAGATTCTCCGGGACTAGCGGGGGGGCTTTCACAGATACGCAGTATTTT. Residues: CASRFSGTSGGAFTDTQYF.